This passage covers 18 T cell receptor beta chains from one sample sequenced in a study of T cells in Graves' hyperthyroidism and ophthalmopathy. There were TCR beta CDR3 regions amplified from RNA transcripts. First-round RT-PCR of the TCR CDR3 relied on the HTBI primer set. TCRdb itself ran the multiplex PCR reads through MiXCR, one entry per CDR3 protein. This table has around 520,000 distinct CDR3 sequences, around an eighth appearing once. Sequenced sample: blood. All receptors come from a woman aged 18-29 years with Graves' hyperthyroidism.

This clonotype has at least ten counts. This chain uses TRBV11-3 with TRBJ1-1; D gene unclear. The V gene lost 0 bases and the J gene lost 1 base, with 6 bases spanning the gap. Per the germline V gene, CDR1 is SGHNT and CDR2 is YENEEA. This CDR3 is built from 14 residues. The CDR3 loop is CASSLESGNTEAFF. CDR3 DNA: TGTGCCAGCAGCTTAGAGTCCGGGAACACTGAAGCTTTCTTT.

The chain is built from TRBV13 and TRBJ1-5; D is undetermined. The CDR3 runs to 14 residues. Germline values: CDR1 PRHDT, CDR2 FYEKMQ (reference sequence). The V end lost 0 bases, the J end lost 7 bases, and 10 bases lay between the germline ends. DNA for the CDR3: TGTGCCAGCAGCTTAGGGCAATCGGACCAGCCCCAGCATTTT. The encoded protein is CASSLGQSDQPQHF.

Many counts were recorded for this clonotype. CDR3 amino acids: CASSFHRQNTEAFF. CDR3 bases: TGTGCCAGCAGTTTCCACCGTCAGAACACTGAAGCTTTCTTT. This sequence joins TRBV12-3 or TRBV12-4 and TRBJ1-1; D remains ambiguous. Trimming removed 3 bases at V and 1 base at J, with 9 bases between. This CDR3 has 14 residues.

This clonotype was seen ten or more times. The chain carries TRBV24-1 and TRBJ2-1; weak D call: TRBD2 (6 bases). The V end lost 2 bases, the J end lost 8 bases, and 18 bases lay between the germline ends. The CDR3 has 16 residues. The germline V gene has CDR1 KGHDR and CDR2 SFDVKD. CDR3 sequence (DNA): TGTGCCACCAGTGATTCCAAACTAGCAGGCCGCGATGAGCAGTTCTTC. This codes for CATSDSKLAGRDEQFF.

V usage is TRBV27 and J usage is TRBJ1-1; TRBD1 agrees at 8 bases. Trimming took 4 bases from V and 2 from J; bases not matched to a gene: 9. The germline gives CDR1 MNHEY, CDR2 SMNVEV (reference sequence). The CDR3 has 16 amino acids. CDR3 protein: CASSSADRVRNTEAFF. CDR3 coding DNA: TGTGCCAGCAGTTCCGCGGACAGGGTACGCAACACTGAAGCTTTCTTT.

This rearrangement joins TRBV4-2 to TRBJ2-1, with D hard to call. CDR3 length: 17 residues. The germline V gene has CDR1 LGHNA and CDR2 YNFKEQ. V lost 1 base and J 2 bases, leaving 15 bases between the germline ends. CDR3 nucleotide sequence: TGTGCCAGCAGCCAAGCGGGCGGAAGGGTACCCTACAATGAGCAGTTCTTC. Translating it yields CASSQAGGRVPYNEQFF.

This clonotype has only a few counts. The rearrangement joins TRBV5-6 to TRBJ2-7; 9 bases match TRBD1. J lost 2 bases, V lost 0 bases, and 6 bases had no gene match. Germline V gene data show CDR1 as SGHDT and CDR2 as YYEEEE. The CDR3 covers 16 residues. DNA for the CDR3: TGTGCCAGCAGCTTGGGGGCCCGGACAGGGGCCTACGAGCAGTACTTC. It encodes CASSLGARTGAYEQYF.

This clonotype has just a few counts. V gene TRBV5-1 combines with J gene TRBJ1-2, with TRBD1 matching 7 bases. The CDR3 is made up of 15 amino acids. V lost 4 bases to trimming and J lost 4 bases; unmatched junction nucleotides: 10. CDR1 SGHRS and CDR2 YFSETQ come from the germline V gene. This CDR3 reads CASSIRTGLLYGYTF. Here the CDR3 DNA reads TGCGCCAGCAGCATACGGACAGGCCTCCTCTATGGCTACACCTTC.

As to this clonotype: Being one base from a much bigger clone, this may be a read error. This chain uses TRBV12-3 or TRBV12-4 with TRBJ1-4, with 10 nucleotides matching TRBD1. The CDR3 has 15 residues. The CDR3 bases are TGTGCCAGCAGTCTTAGGACAGGGGGGAATGGAAAACTGTTTTTT. Its protein product is CASSLRTGGNGKLFF.

This clonotype has ten or more counts. This sequence joins TRBV12-3 or TRBV12-4 and TRBJ2-7; 7 bases are a match to TRBD2. This CDR3 spans 13 amino acids. Trimming removed 7 bases from V and 3 bases from J; junction bases left unmatched: 6. The CDR3 here is CASTLGGVYEQYF. CDR3 DNA: TGTGCCAGCACCCTGGGGGGGGTCTACGAGCAGTACTTC.

The table lists this clonotype with many counts. DNA of the CDR3: TGTGCCAGCAGCCAAGATCAAGCGGGAAGGGAGACCCAGTACTTC. Amino acid sequence: CASSQDQAGRETQYF. This chain connects TRBV4-2 to TRBJ2-5; TRBD2 matches 7 bases. Germline V CDR1 and CDR2: LGHNA, YNFKEQ. V dropped 0 bases and J dropped 5; count of bases not matched to a gene: 6. The CDR3 is 15 residues long.

This clonotype appeared many times. The V call is TRBV12-5, the J call TRBJ2-1, with 7 bases that match TRBD2. The CDR3 sequence is 17 residues long. The J segment lost 7 bases and the V segment lost 2 bases, leaving 14 bases of the junction unmatched. Per the germline V gene, CDR1 is LGHNT and CDR2 is FRNRAP. CDR3: CASGLLLAERKRNEQFF. The CDR3, as DNA: TGTGCTAGTGGTTTGCTCCTAGCGGAACGGAAGAGGAATGAGCAGTTCTTC. The full variable domain, its missing parts supplied by reference TRBV12-5 and TRBJ2-1, is DARVTQTPRHKVTEMGQEVTMRCQPILGHNTVFWYRQTMMQGLELLAYFRNRAPLDDSGMPKDRFSAEMPDATLATLKIQPSEPRDSAVYFCASGLLLAERKRNEQFFGPGTRLTVL.

This clonotype was detected ten times or more. The genes are TRBV12-3 or TRBV12-4 and TRBJ1-4; D not certain. The germline V and J ends were trimmed by 5 bases and 2 bases, with 12 bases remaining between them. This CDR3 spans 15 amino acids. The CDR3 DNA follows: TGTGCCAGCAGTCTGGGGTCGGGGACTAATGAAAAACTGTTTTTT. Protein sequence: CASSLGSGTNEKLFF.

This sequence joins TRBV9 and TRBJ2-1, with no clear D. Trimming took off 4 bases at V and 8 bases at J, with 13 bases between the two ends. Germline values: CDR1 SGDLS, CDR2 YYNGEE. The CDR3 is 13 residues long. For the CDR3, the DNA is TGTGCCAGCAGCCCAAGGGCTATCCATGAGCAGTTCTTC. Protein product: CASSPRAIHEQFF.

This clonotype was seen a few times. The rearrangement joins TRBV28 to TRBJ1-2; TRBD1 might be the D (5 bases). CDR1 and CDR2 from the germline V gene are MDHEN and SYDVKM. Deletions cut 2 bases from V and 4 bases from J, with 23 bases between. This CDR3 spans 18 amino acids. The CDR3 DNA is TGTGCCAGCAGTTTAAGCCCGGGGACCTCAACAAGGGCCTATGGCTACACCTTC. Encoded protein: CASSLSPGTSTRAYGYTF.

The chain employs TRBV3-1 and TRBJ1-2; D call uncertain. The ends were cut back, 1 base at V and 8 bases at J, with 17 bases in the middle. Looked up from germline, CDR1 is LGHDT and CDR2 is YNNKEL (reference sequence). The CDR3 is made up of 15 amino acids. CDR3 residues: CASSQGTLRPQGYTF. The CDR3 DNA follows: TGTGCCAGCAGCCAAGGGACGCTACGCCCCCAAGGCTACACCTTC. The whole variable domain, remainder taken from reference TRBV3-1 and TRBJ1-2, is DTAVSQTPKYLVTQMGNDKSIKCEQNLGHDTMYWYKQDSKKFLKIMFSYNNKELIINETVPNRFSPKSPDKAHLNLHINSLELGDSAVYFCASSQGTLRPQGYTFGSGTRLTVV.

This clonotype was seen ten or more times. The chain has TRBV25-1 and TRBJ1-4, with a possible D match to TRBD1 (5 bases). V was clipped by 1 base and J by 8 bases, with 14 bases between them. There are 15 residues in the CDR3. Germline-derived CDR1 and CDR2 are MGHDK and SYGVNS. The DNA for the CDR3 is TGTGCCAGCAGTGAATTCGGGGGAGTTCAGGAAAAACTGTTTTTT. It yields the protein CASSEFGGVQEKLFF.

This clonotype was detected a few times. Germline and junction disagree at one end, which may indicate a read error. The V call is TRBV7-7, the J call TRBJ2-7, with TRBD1 matching over 9 bases. The CDR3 spans 14 residues. The germline gives CDR1 SSHAT, CDR2 FNYEAQ (reference sequence). The DNA of the CDR3 is TGTGCTAGCAGCTTAGGACAGGGGATGGACAAGCAGTACTTC. Protein product: CASSLGQGMDKQYF.